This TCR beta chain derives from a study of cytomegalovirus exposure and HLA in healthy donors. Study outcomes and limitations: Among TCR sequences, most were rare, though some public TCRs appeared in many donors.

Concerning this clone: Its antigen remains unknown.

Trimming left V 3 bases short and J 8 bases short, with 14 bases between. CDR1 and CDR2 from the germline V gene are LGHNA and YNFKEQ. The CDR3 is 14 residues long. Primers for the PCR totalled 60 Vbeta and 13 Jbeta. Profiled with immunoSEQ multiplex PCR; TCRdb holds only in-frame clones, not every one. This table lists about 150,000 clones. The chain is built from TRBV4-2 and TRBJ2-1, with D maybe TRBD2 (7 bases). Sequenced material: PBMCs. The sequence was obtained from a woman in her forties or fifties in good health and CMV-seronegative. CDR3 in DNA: TGTGCCAGCAGCCAGGGAGGGGGATCAGATGAGCAGTTCTTC. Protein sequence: CASSQGGGSDEQFF.